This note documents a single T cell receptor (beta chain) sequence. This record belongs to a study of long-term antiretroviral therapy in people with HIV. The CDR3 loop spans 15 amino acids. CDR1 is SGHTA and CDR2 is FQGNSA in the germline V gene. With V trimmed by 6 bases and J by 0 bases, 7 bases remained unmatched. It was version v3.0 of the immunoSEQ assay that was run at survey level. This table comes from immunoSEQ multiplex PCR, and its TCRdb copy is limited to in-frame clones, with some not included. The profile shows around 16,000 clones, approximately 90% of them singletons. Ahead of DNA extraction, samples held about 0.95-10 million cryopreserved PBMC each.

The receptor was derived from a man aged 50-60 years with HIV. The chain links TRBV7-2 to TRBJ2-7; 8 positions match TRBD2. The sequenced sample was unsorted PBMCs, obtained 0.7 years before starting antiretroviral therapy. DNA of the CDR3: TGTGCCAGCAGACCACTAGCGGCGCCCTCCTACGAGCAGTACTTC. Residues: CASRPLAAPSYEQYF.